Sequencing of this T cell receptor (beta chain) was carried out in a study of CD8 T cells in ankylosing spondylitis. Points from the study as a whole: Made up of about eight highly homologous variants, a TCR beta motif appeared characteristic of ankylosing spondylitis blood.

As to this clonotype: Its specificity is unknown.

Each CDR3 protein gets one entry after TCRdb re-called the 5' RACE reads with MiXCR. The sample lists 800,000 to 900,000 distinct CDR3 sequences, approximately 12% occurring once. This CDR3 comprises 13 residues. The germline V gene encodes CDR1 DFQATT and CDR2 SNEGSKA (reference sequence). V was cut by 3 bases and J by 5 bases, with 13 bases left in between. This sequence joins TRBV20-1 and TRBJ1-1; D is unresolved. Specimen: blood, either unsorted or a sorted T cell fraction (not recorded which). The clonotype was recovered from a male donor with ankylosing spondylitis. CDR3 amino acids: CSAREVAGTEAFF. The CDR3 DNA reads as TGCAGTGCTAGGGAGGTGGCGGGGACTGAAGCTTTCTTT.